A single sample gave rise to the 10 T cell receptor beta chains below, sequenced in a study of post-analysis software for immune sequencing data. These receptors' antigens are unknown. cDNA libraries for TCR beta contained unique molecular identifiers. TCRdb independently ran MiXCR on the PCR reads; one entry per CDR3 protein. The sample has a few hundred thousand distinct CDR3 sequences, about a third seen once. General study findings and limits: Controls had lower frequencies than patients of 4 or 5 TRBV segments, which included TRBV5-6, TRBV5-1 and TRBV20-1.

The sequenced sample consisted of blood. Receptors originate from a girl aged 2-17 years with multiple sclerosis.

The rearrangement links TRBV10-3 to TRBJ2-5; TRBD2 aligns across 13 bases. V shed 4 bases, J shed 4 bases, and the junction held 12 bases outside the gene matches. The CDR3 runs 18 residues. Germline V CDR1 and CDR2: ENHRY, SYGVKD. For the CDR3, the DNA is TGTGCCATCAGTGGCCAAACTAGCGGGGGGGCCCCCGGAGAGACCCAGTACTTC. Translated, it gives CAISGQTSGGAPGETQYF.

This clonotype has just a few counts. The chain has TRBV3-1 and TRBJ1-2, with unresolved D. Trimming pared 0 bases from V and 8 bases from J, leaving 10 bases between. The CDR3 length is 13 residues. The germline V gene has CDR1 LGHDT and CDR2 YNNKEL (reference sequence). CDR3 residues: CASSQEERLGYTF. The CDR3 nucleotides read TGTGCCAGCAGCCAAGAAGAACGTCTCGGCTACACCTTC.

This rearrangement joins TRBV5-1 to TRBJ2-1; the match to TRBD1 covers 9 bases. Germline assignment: CDR1 SGHRS and CDR2 YFSETQ. The CDR3 contains 17 residues. J was trimmed by 3 bases and V by 2 bases; bases with no gene match: 9. The chain's CDR3 is CASSLTPTGGGYNEQFF. The CDR3 DNA reads as TGCGCCAGCAGCTTAACTCCTACAGGGGGCGGCTACAATGAGCAGTTCTTC.

The chain combines TRBV9 with TRBJ2-3; the D gene is possibly TRBD2 (6 bases). The CDR3 contains 13 residues. The V gene's germline CDR1 is SGDLS and CDR2 YYNGEE. Trimming cost V 0 bases and J 5 bases, with 7 bases left between them. The CDR3 loop reads CASSVGGVDTQYF. The CDR3 DNA is TGTGCCAGCAGCGTAGGGGGGGTAGATACGCAGTATTTT.

This clonotype was picked up a small number of times. This sequence joins TRBV29-1 and TRBJ2-5; 7 bases fit TRBD1. The J call may be in error: the DNA end matches TRBJ2-7 better. The CDR3 runs to 13 residues. Germline-derived CDR1 and CDR2 are SQVTM and ANQGSEA. The CDR3 reads CSVAKGQTYEQYF. In nucleotides, the CDR3 is TGCAGCGTTGCAAAGGGACAGACCTACGAGCAGTACTTC.

Many counts were recorded for this clonotype. The chain links TRBV3-1 to TRBJ2-5; D is perhaps TRBD1 or TRBD2 (6 bases each). This CDR3 is 14 amino acids long. Germline V gives CDR1 LGHDT, CDR2 YNNKEL (reference sequence). Trimming shortened V by 2 bases and J by 5 bases, and 12 bases separated the two germline ends. Here the CDR3 DNA reads TGTGCCAGCAGCCAAAGGCAGGGGAGGGAGACCCAGTACTTC. Amino acids: CASSQRQGRETQYF.

This clonotype was seen a few times. The chain combines TRBV18 with TRBJ2-4; no firm D call. V shed 3 bases and J shed 8 bases, with 11 bases lying between them. There are 13 residues in the CDR3. Germline V gene lookup returns CDR1 KGHSH and CDR2 LQKENI. The CDR3 loop is CASSPTGGDIQYF. The CDR3 coding sequence is TGTGCCAGCTCACCGACGGGTGGGGACATTCAGTACTTC.

The genes are TRBV20-1 and TRBJ1-5; D gene uncertain. Germline-derived CDR1 and CDR2 are DFQATT and SNEGSKA (reference sequence). This CDR3 comprises 12 residues. Trimming removed 6 bases at V and 0 bases at J, with 6 bases between. CDR3 DNA: TGCAGTGCCGGAGTTAGCAATCAGCCCCAGCATTTT. This translates into CSAGVSNQPQHF.

This rearrangement joins TRBV10-3 to TRBJ2-3, with 8 bases that match TRBD2. V lost 5 bases to trimming and J lost 5 bases; unmatched junction nucleotides: 9. The CDR3 contains 15 residues. Looked up from germline, CDR1 is ENHRY and CDR2 is SYGVKD. This CDR3 is CAISPSGGREDTQYF. CDR3 nucleotide sequence: TGTGCCATCAGTCCTTCGGGGGGGCGTGAAGATACGCAGTATTTT.

The gene calls are TRBV3-1 and TRBJ2-3, with 10 positions matching TRBD2. Germline V lookup: CDR1 LGHDT, CDR2 YNNKEL (reference sequence). Trimming cost V 3 bases and J 0 bases; bases outside gene matches: 12. The CDR3 contains 19 residues. In nucleotides, the CDR3 is TGTGCCAGCAGCCAGCTAGCGGGGGCCGCCCGAGCGAGCACAGATACGCAGTATTTT. It translates to CASSQLAGAARASTDTQYF.